This T cell receptor beta chain was sequenced in a study of blood T cell repertoires in COVID-19. Whole-study context: COVID-19 samples from acute and convalescent phases originated in the United States, Italy and Spain.

Trimming removed 4 bases from V and 1 base from J, with 19 bases in between. The CDR3 runs to 17 residues. In germline, CDR1 is MNHEY, CDR2 SVGEGT. Clinical histories supplied by participants themselves formed the basis of cohort assignment. Cohort 3 donors counted as recovered after two negative PCRs, clearance, or resolved symptoms. Some clones are missing from TCRdb's copy, which holds only in-frame ones; the method was immunoSEQ multiplex PCR. Seen here are 200,000 or so clones, more than 80% observed once, and the top ten hold 1.8%. This clone was seen just once. The rearrangement uses TRBV6-2 or TRBV6-3 and TRBJ1-1; TRBD1 might be the D (6 bases). The sequence came from a man between 60 and 75 years old who had recovered from COVID-19. The sequenced material came from PBMCs or T cells enriched from blood (not recorded which). The DNA of the CDR3 is TGTGCCAGCAGTTGGACTGCCGGGACACAAGGGAACACTGAAGCTTTCTTT. Its translation is CASSWTAGTQGNTEAFF.